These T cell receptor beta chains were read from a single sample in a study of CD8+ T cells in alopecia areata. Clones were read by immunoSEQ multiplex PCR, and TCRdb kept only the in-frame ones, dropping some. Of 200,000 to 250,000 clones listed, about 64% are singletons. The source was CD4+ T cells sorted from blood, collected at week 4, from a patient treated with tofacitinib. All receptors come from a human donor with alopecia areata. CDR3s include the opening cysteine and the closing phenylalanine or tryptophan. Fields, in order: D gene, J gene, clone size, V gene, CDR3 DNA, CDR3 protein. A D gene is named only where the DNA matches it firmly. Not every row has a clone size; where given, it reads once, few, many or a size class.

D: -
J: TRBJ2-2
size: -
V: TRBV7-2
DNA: TGTGCCAGCAGCTTAGGCTACTACACCGGGGAGCTGTTTTTT
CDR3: CASSLGYYTGELFF

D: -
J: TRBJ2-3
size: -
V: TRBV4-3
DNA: TGCGCCAGCAGCCAAGATAGGAACTCCCATACGCAGTATTTT
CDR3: CASSQDRNSHTQYF

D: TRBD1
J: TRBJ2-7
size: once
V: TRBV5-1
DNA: TGCGCCAGCAGCGTTGACAGGGGGAGTGCGGCGCAGTACTTC
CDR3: CASSVDRGSAAQYF

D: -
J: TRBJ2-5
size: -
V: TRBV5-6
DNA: TGTGCCAGCAGCTGGAGAATGAGCCAAGAGACCCAGTACTTC
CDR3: CASSWRMSQETQYF

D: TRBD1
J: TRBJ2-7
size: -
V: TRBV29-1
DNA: TGCAGCGTAGCGCCGGGACAGGGGCCCTACGAGCAGTACTTC
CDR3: CSVAPGQGPYEQYF

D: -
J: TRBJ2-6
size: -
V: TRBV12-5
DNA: TGTGCTAGTGGTTTGTCGGGCAGAAGTATTTCTGGGGCCAACGTCCTGACTTTC
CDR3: CASGLSGRSISGANVLTF

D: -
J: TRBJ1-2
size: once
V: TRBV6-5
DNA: TGTGCCAGCAGTTACGGGCGCCGTGGAGATGGCTACACCTTC
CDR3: CASSYGRRGDGYTF

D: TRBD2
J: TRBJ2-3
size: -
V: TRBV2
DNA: TGTGCCAGCAGCGTAGCGGGGGGCGGCACAGATACGCAGTATTTT
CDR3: CASSVAGGGTDTQYF

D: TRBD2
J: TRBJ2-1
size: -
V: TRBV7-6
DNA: TGTGCCAGCAGCTTAGTTGCGGGGGGGCCAAGCTACAATGAGCAGTTCTTC
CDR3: CASSLVAGGPSYNEQFF

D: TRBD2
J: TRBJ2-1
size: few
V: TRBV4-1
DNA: TGCGCCAGCAGCCCGCATTCCGGGACTAGCTCCTACAATGAGCAGTTCTTC
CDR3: CASSPHSGTSSYNEQFF

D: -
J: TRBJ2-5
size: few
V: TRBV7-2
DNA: TGTGCCAGCAGCTCCCAAGAGACCCAGTACTTC
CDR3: CASSSQETQYF

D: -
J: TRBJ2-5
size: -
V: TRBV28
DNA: TGTGCCAGCAACGAAAACGGGGAGACCCAGTACTTC
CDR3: CASNENGETQYF

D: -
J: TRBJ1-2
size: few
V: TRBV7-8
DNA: TGTGCCAGCAGTAGTTCGGAATTGTCCTATGGCTACACCTTC
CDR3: CASSSSELSYGYTF

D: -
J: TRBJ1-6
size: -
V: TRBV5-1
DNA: TGCGCCAGCAGCTTGGGGGTCTCTTCACCCCTCCACTTT
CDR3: CASSLGVSSPLHF

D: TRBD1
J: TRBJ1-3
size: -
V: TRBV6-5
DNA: TGTGCCAGCAGTTCAACAGGGGGAGCTGGAAACACCATATATTTT
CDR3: CASSSTGGAGNTIYF

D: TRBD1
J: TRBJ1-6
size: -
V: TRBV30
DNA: TGTGCCTTGAGTTCCGGGACAGGGACTTCACCCCTCCACTTT
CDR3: CALSSGTGTSPLHF

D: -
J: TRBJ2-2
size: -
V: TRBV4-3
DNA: TGCGCCAGCAGCCAAGATATAGGGGGTACCGGGGAGCTGTTTTTT
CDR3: CASSQDIGGTGELFF

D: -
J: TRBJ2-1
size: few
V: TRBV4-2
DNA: TGTGCCAGCAGCCAAGCCCTGGTTGGAGGCTACAATGAGCAGTTCTTC
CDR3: CASSQALVGGYNEQFF

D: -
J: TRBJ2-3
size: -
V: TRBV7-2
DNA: TGTGCCAGCAGCGCTATCCGCACAGATACGCAGTATTTT
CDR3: CASSAIRTDTQYF

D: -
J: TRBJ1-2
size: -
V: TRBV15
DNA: TGTGCCACCAGCAGAGGAGGGGACCTGGACTACACCTTC
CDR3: CATSRGGDLDYTF

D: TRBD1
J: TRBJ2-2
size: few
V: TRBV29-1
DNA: TGCAGCGCTAAACAGGGGGCGACCGGGGAGCTGTTTTTT
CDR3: CSAKQGATGELFF

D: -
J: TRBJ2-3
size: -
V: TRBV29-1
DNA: TGCAGCGTTGAGCTCGGCGGGGATACGCAGTATTTT
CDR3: CSVELGGDTQYF

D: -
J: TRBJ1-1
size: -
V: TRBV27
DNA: TGTGCCAGCAGTCATATGGGCGCTGAAGCTTTCTTT
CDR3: CASSHMGAEAFF

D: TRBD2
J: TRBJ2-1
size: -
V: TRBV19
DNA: TGTGCCAGTGGACCGGGACTAGCGGGGGCGGCCTCCTACAATGAGCAGTTCTTC
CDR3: CASGPGLAGAASYNEQFF

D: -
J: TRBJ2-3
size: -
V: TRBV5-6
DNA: TGTGCCAGCAGCTTGGTAGCCTCCCTAGATACGCAGTATTTT
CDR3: CASSLVASLDTQYF

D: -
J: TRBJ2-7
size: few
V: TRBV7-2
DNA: TGTGCCAGCAGCTTAGGTGGGCTAGGGTACGAGCAGTACTTC
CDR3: CASSLGGLGYEQYF

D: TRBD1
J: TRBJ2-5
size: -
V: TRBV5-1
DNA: TGCGCCAGCAGCTCCCAGACAGGGCTGGAGACCCAGTACTTC
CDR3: CASSSQTGLETQYF

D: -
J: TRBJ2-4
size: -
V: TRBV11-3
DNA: TGTGCCAGCAGCTCTCGGACGGGGACCTCGGGGACCAAAAACATTCAGTACTTC
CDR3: CASSSRTGTSGTKNIQYF

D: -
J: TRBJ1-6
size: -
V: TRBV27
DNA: TGTGCCAGCAGTTTACGACGGAATAATTCACCCCTCCACTTT
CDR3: CASSLRRNNSPLHF

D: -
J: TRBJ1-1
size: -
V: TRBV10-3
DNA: TGTGCCAGCCAAACCGGCAGGGGCACTGAAGCTTTCTTT
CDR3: CASQTGRGTEAFF

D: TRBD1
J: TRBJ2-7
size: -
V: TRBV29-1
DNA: TGCAGCGTTACGAAGGACAGGGCGGTATACGAGCAGTACTTC
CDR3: CSVTKDRAVYEQYF

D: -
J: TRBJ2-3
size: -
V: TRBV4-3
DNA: TGCGCCAGCAGCTTAGACCGGCTATCTTCACAGTATTTT
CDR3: CASSLDRLSSQYF